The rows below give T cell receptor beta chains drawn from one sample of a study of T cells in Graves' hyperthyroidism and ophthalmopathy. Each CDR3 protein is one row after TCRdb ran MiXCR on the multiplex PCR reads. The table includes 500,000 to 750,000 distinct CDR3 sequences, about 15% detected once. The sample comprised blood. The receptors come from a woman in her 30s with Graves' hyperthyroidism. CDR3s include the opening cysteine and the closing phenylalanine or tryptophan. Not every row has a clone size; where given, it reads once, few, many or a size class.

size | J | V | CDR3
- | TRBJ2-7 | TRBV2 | CASTLFGAGEQYF
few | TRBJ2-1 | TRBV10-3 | CAILKTGGTEQFF
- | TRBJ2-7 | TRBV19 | CASSAPLAGTYEQYF
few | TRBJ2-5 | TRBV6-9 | CASSYIGTSGRAEETQYF
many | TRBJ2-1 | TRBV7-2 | CASSKPGLAGVSSYNEQFF
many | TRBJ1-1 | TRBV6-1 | CASGDPGTNTEAFF
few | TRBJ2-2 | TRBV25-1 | CASSLGLVGELFF
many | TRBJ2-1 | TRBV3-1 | CASSQDWSRAGNEQFF
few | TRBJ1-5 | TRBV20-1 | CSAVGQGNRIQPQHF
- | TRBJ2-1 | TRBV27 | CASRQRETYNEQFF
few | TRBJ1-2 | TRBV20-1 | CSASPPSGYTF
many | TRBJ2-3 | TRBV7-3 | CASSVGLAVDTQYF
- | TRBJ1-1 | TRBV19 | CASTTDRGLIAFF
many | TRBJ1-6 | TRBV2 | CASSEGGTPLHF
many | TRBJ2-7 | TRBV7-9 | CASSLVAADSYEQYF
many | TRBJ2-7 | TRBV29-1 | CSAVRSYEQYF
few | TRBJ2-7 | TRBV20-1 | CSARDLGLAGGRLHEQYF
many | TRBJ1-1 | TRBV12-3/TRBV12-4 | CASSPGHPTEAFF
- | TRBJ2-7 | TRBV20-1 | CSARETSGIGEQYF
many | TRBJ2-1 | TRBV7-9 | CASSPTSGIDNEQFF